The 4 T cell receptor beta chains below come from one sample, sequenced in a study of shared T cell receptors in the human thymus. Data came from immunoSEQ multiplex PCR; TCRdb stores just in-frame clones and leaves some out. The sample shows about 660,000 clones, around 87% of them seen only once. These records were also assigned to another study, of human thymus T cells.

The sample comprised thymocytes. These receptors all come from a boy younger than two with a congenital heart defect.

The chain's CDR3 is CASSDEEGYTF. CDR3 DNA sequence: TGTGCCAGCAGTGACGAGGAAGGCTACACCTTC. This sequence joins TRBV28 and TRBJ1-2; no clear D. Germline V CDR1 and CDR2: MDHEN, SYDVKM. Between the trimmed V and J ends, which lost 5 bases and 8 bases, there was a span of 9 bases. The CDR3 is made up of 11 amino acids.

The rearrangement links TRBV28 to TRBJ1-4; no reliable D call. Trimming stripped 8 bases from V and 3 bases from J, with 7 bases between. The length of the CDR3 is 12 residues. In germline, CDR1 is MDHEN, CDR2 SYDVKM. The CDR3 loop reads CASAGSNEKLFF. Written as DNA, the CDR3 is TGTGCCAGCGCAGGTTCTAATGAAAAACTGTTTTTT.

The chain employs TRBV6-5 and TRBJ1-1; D perhaps matches TRBD1 (6 bases). The CDR3 is made up of 12 amino acids. The germline CDR1 and CDR2 sequences are MNHEY and SVGAGI. V shed 5 bases and J shed 3 bases, with 7 bases lying between them. The CDR3 reads CASSGGDTEAFF. The CDR3 DNA is TGTGCCAGCAGTGGGGGCGACACTGAAGCTTTCTTT.

V gene TRBV28 combines with J gene TRBJ2-3; perhaps TRBD2 as D (5 bases). Germline CDR1 MDHEN, CDR2 SYDVKM. The V end was cut by 2 bases, the J end by 4 bases, with 16 bases between. The CDR3 runs to 16 residues. As DNA, the CDR3 is TGTGCCAGCAGTTTAGGCTGGATCGGGATCGCAGATACGCAGTATTTT. Protein: CASSLGWIGIADTQYF. Full variable domain (outside the CDR3, taken from reference TRBV28 and TRBJ2-3): DVKVTQSSRYLVKRTGEKVFLECVQDMDHENMFWYRQDPGLGLRLIYFSYDVKMKEKGDIPEGYSVSREKKERFSLILESASTNQTSMYLCASSLGWIGIADTQYFGPGTRLTVL.